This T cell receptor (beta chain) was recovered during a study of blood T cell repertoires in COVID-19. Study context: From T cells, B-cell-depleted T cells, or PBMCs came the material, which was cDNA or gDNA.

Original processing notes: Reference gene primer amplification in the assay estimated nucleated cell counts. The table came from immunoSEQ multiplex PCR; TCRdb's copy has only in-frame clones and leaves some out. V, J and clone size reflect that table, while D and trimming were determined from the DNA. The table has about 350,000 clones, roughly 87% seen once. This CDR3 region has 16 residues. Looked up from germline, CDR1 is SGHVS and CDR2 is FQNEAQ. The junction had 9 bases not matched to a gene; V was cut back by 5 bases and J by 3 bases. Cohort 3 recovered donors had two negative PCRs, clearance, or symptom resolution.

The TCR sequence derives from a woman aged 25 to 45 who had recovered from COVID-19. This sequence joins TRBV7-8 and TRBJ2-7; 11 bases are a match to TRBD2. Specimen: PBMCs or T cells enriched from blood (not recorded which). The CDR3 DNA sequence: TGTGCCAGCAGCACTCAAGCGCTAGCGGGGGGCTACGAGCAGTACTTC. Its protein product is CASSTQALAGGYEQYF. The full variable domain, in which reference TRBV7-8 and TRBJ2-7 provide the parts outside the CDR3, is GAGVSQSPRYKVAKRGQDVALRCDPISGHVSLFWYQQALGQGPEFLTYFQNEAQLDKSGLPSDRFFAERPEGSVSTLKIQRTQQEDSAVYLCASSTQALAGGYEQYFGPGTRLTVT.